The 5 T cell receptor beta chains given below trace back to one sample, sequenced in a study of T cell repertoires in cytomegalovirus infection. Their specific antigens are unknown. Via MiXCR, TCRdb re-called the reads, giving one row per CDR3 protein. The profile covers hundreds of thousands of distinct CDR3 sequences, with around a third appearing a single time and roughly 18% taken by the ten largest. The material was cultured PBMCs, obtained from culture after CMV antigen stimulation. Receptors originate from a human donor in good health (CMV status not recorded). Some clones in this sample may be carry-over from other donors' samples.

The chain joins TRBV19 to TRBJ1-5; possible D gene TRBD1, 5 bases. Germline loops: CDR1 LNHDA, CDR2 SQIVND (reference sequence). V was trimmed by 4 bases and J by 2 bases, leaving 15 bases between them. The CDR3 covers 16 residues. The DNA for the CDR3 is TGTGCCAGTAGTAAGGCCCAGGGTATAGGCAATCAGCCCCAGCATTTT. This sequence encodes CASSKAQGIGNQPQHF.

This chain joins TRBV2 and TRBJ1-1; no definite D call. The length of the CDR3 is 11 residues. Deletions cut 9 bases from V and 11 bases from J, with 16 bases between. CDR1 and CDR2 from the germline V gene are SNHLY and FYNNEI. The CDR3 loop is CASGEGWKAFF. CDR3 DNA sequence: TGTGCCAGTGGCGAGGGTTGGAAGGCTTTCTTT.

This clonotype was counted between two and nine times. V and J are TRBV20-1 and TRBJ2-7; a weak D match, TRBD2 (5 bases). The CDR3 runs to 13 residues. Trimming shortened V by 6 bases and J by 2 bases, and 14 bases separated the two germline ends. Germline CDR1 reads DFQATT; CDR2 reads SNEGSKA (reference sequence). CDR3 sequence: CSARRPDTYEQYF. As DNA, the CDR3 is TGCAGTGCCAGGAGGCCAGATACCTACGAGCAGTACTTC.

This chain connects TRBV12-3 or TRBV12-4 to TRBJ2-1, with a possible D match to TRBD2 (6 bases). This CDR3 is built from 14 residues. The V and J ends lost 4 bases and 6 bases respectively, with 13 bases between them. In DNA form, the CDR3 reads TGTGCCAGCAGTTCCCGGGACTCATCCAATGAGCAGTTCTTC. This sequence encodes CASSSRDSSNEQFF.

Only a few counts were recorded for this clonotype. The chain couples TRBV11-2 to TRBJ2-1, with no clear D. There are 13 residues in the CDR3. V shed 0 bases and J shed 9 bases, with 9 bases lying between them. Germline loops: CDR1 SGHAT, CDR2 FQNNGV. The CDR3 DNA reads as TGTGCCAGCAGCTTAGATCAAGTGAGTGAGCAGTTCTTC. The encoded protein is CASSLDQVSEQFF.